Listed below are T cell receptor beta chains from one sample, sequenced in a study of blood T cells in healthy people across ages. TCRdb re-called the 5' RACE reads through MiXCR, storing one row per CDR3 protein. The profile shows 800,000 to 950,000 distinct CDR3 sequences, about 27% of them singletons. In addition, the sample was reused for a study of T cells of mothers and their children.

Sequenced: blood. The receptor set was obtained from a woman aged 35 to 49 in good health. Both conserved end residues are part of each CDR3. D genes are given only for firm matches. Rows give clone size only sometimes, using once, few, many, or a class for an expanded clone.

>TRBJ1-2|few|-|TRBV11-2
TGTGCCAGCAGCTTAGATCTAATTGGGGTTGAACGCTATGGCTACACCTTC
CASSLDLIGVERYGYTF
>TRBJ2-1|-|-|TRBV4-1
TGCGCCAGCAGCCAAGGGCCAGTGGGGGGCCGCAGCTCCTACAATGAGCAGTTCTTC
CASSQGPVGGRSSYNEQFF
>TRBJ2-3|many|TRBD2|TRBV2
TGTGCCAGCACCCCAAATGCACTAGCGGGGGGAGGGACGCAGTATTTT
CASTPNALAGGGTQYF
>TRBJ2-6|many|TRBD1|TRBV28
TGTGCCAGCAGTTTTGGGACAGTCTCTGGGGCCAACGTCCTGACTTTC
CASSFGTVSGANVLTF
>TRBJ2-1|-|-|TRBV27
TGTGCCAGCAGTCTTATGGGGGTTTACAATGAGCAGTTCTTC
CASSLMGVYNEQFF
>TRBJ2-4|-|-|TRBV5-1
TGCGCCAGCAGCTGGGGAGGACGGGTCCAAAACATTCAGTACTTC
CASSWGGRVQNIQYF
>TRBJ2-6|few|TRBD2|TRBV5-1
TGCGCCAGCAGCTTGGAGGGAGGGGGGGCCAACGTCCTGACTTTC
CASSLEGGGANVLTF
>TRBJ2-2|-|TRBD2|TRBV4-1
TGCACCAGCAGCCAAGCCAGCGGGGGGGCGGACACCGGGGAGCTGTTTTTT
CTSSQASGGADTGELFF
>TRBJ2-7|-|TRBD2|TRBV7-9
TGTGCCAGCAGCTTAACCGTAGCGGGAATCGACGAGCAGTACTTC
CASSLTVAGIDEQYF
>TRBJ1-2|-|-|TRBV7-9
TGTGCCAGCAGCTTAGTGAACAGGCCGAATGGCTACACCTTC
CASSLVNRPNGYTF
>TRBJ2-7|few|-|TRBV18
TGTGCCAGCTCACCACTAGAGGGAGCCGAGCAGTACTTC
CASSPLEGAEQYF
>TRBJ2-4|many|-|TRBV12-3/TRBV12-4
TGTGCCAGCAGCTCCCGGATAGCCAAAAACATTCAGTACTTC
CASSSRIAKNIQYF
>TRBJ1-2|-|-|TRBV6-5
TGTGCCACCAACCCGGGTCTCCAAGCTAACTATGGCTACACCTTC
CATNPGLQANYGYTF
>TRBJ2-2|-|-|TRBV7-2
TGTGCCAGTGCAGGGCAGGGAGATCCCACCGGGGAGCTGTTTTTT
CASAGQGDPTGELFF
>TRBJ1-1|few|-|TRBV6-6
TGTGCCGCTTCAGGGAGGTGGGCTGAAGCTTTCTTT
CAASGRWAEAFF
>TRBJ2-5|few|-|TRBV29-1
TGCAGCGTTGAAGGCCGACAGGGCGGGAAGACCCAGTACTTC
CSVEGRQGGKTQYF
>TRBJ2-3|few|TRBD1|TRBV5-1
TGCGCCAGCAGCTTGGACAGGGGGGCGATCACAGATACGCAGTATTTT
CASSLDRGAITDTQYF
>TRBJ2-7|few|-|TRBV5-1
TGCGCCAGCAGCTTAAGCCAGGGGCAATACGAGCAGTACTTC
CASSLSQGQYEQYF